The 8 T cell receptor beta chains below were found in one sample sequenced in a study of tumor-infiltrating lymphocytes in localized non-small cell lung cancer. Repertoires were generated with immunoSEQ multiplex PCR, while TCRdb's copy carries only in-frame clones and drops some. The profile covers fewer than 20,000 clones, with around 72% appearing a single time and under 6.5% taken by the ten largest. Material: lung tumor tissue. These receptors all stem from a human donor with non-small cell lung cancer.

The gene calls are TRBV18 and TRBJ1-3; 9 nucleotides match TRBD1. Trimming took 4 bases from V and 4 from J; bases not matched to a gene: 11. This CDR3 has 17 residues. Germline V gene lookup returns CDR1 KGHSH and CDR2 LQKENI. CDR3 in DNA: TGTGCCAGCTCACACTCATCCCGGGACAGGGAAGGAAACACCATATATTTT. This gives the protein CASSHSSRDREGNTIYF.

The V and J genes are TRBV4-3 and TRBJ1-3; TRBD1 matches at 7 bases. CDR3 length equals 15 residues. Germline V gene lookup returns CDR1 LGHNA and CDR2 YSLEER. The V and J ends lost 4 bases and 4 bases, in that order; junction bases with no gene match: 7. CDR3 protein: CASSLSGQRGNTIYF. CDR3 DNA sequence: TGCGCCAGCAGCCTCTCGGGACAGCGGGGAAACACCATATATTTT.

V is TRBV6-4 and J is TRBJ1-2, with TRBD1 as a possible D gene (5 bases). The CDR3 has 15 amino acids. Germline V gene lookup returns CDR1 MRHNA and CDR2 SNTAGT. With 0 bases removed from V and 5 bases from J, the gap between germline ends came to 13 bases. The CDR3 protein is CASSDSFGTPYGYTF. The DNA of the CDR3 is TGTGCCAGCAGTGACTCTTTTGGGACCCCTTATGGCTACACCTTC.

This sequence joins TRBV27 and TRBJ2-3; 9 bases align to TRBD1. Germline CDR1 is MNHEY and CDR2 is SMNVEV (reference sequence). The V gene end was trimmed by 5 bases and the J gene end by 6 bases; junction bases not matched to a gene: 12. The CDR3 sequence is 16 residues long. CDR3 protein: CASSQRGQGGLDTQYF. The CDR3, as DNA: TGTGCCAGCAGTCAGAGGGGACAGGGAGGTTTGGATACGCAGTATTTT.

The CDR3 sequence is CASSVGGAFYEQYF. The CDR3 DNA sequence: TGTGCCAGCAGTGTCGGGGGGGCCTTCTACGAGCAGTACTTC. The rearrangement joins TRBV25-1 to TRBJ2-7; 8 nucleotides match TRBD2. V dropped 4 bases and J dropped 3; count of bases not matched to a gene: 5. Germline V gene data show CDR1 as MGHDK and CDR2 as SYGVNS. This CDR3 contains 14 residues.

The V and J genes are TRBV10-1 and TRBJ2-7; 8 bases match TRBD2. V gave up 4 bases and J gave up 2 bases; unmatched junction bases: 7. Germline V gene lookup returns CDR1 WNHNN and CDR2 SYGVQD (reference sequence). The CDR3 covers 15 residues. The CDR3 loop is CASSGYCGGTYEQYF. As DNA, the CDR3 is TGCGCCAGCAGTGGGTATTGCGGGGGGACCTACGAGCAGTACTTC.

The chain links TRBV27 to TRBJ1-2; TRBD1 might be the D (5 bases). The germline V gene encodes CDR1 MNHEY and CDR2 SMNVEV (reference sequence). V lost 1 base to trimming and J lost 7 bases, with 13 bases between them. The CDR3 contains 14 residues. DNA for the CDR3: TGTGCCAGCAGTTTATTGGGGTTCGGGGGTGGCTACACCTTC. This sequence encodes CASSLLGFGGGYTF.

DNA for the CDR3: TGTGCCAGCAGCGGGGGACTAGCGATCGGGGAGCTGTTTTTT. Protein: CASSGGLAIGELFF. The V gene is TRBV9, the J gene TRBJ2-2; 10 bases agree with TRBD2. This CDR3 comprises 14 residues. CDR1 is SGDLS, CDR2 YYNGEE, per germline. With V trimmed by 3 bases and J by 7 bases, 3 bases remained unmatched.